This entry describes one T cell receptor beta chain. TCRdb fed the 5' RACE reads into MiXCR, producing one record per CDR3 protein. The repertoire includes over 450,000 distinct CDR3 sequences, just over 20% of them detected once, and roughly an eighth sits in the top ten. CDR1 is SGHRS, CDR2 YFSETQ, per germline. The CDR3 runs to 16 residues. V lost 0 bases and J lost 1; bases outside the gene matches: 5. These data are taken from a study of T-cell memory formation after mild COVID-19. The source material was PBMCs or a T cell subset sorted from them (not recorded which). The sequence derives from an adult woman who had mild COVID-19 (a few samples of this study predate the infection). Cell type and time point are not known. The chain joins TRBV5-1 to TRBJ2-5; 8 bases agree with TRBD1. Here the CDR3 DNA reads TGCGCCAGCAGCTTGGCCCCGACAGGGGTCCAAGAGACCCAGTACTTC. Its protein is CASSLAPTGVQETQYF.